These 8 T cell receptor beta chains were all obtained from the same sample, sequenced in a study of OX40 agonist ivuxolimab in advanced cancers. The data were produced by immunoSEQ multiplex PCR, yet TCRdb's version contains in-frame clones alone and is incomplete. The data contain some 49,000 clones, about 79% of them singletons. The sample in question was CD4+ or CD8+ T cells sorted from blood, obtained in a trial of the OX40 agonist ivuxolimab. The receptors come from an adult with an advanced solid tumor such as melanoma, head and neck, liver or kidney cancer.

V usage is TRBV7-9 and J usage is TRBJ1-3; D is ambiguous. CDR1 is SEHNR, CDR2 FQNEAQ, per germline (reference sequence). The CDR3 totals 16 residues. Trimming stripped 5 bases from V and 0 bases from J, with 14 bases between. The CDR3: CASSPPRRLSGNTIYF. The DNA for the CDR3 is TGTGCCAGCAGCCCCCCCCGGCGACTCTCTGGAAACACCATATATTTT.

The CDR3 loop reads CASSETGLAQGTQYF. The CDR3 DNA reads TGCGCCAGCAGTGAGACGGGACTAGCCCAAGGAACCCAGTACTTC. This chain uses TRBV10-1 with TRBJ2-5, with TRBD2 identical over 9 bases. With V trimmed by 2 bases and J by 8 bases, 9 bases remained unmatched. This CDR3 is built from 15 residues. The germline V gene has CDR1 WNHNN and CDR2 SYGVQD (reference sequence).

This sequence joins TRBV2 and TRBJ1-1, with D possibly being TRBD1 (6 bases). The CDR3 has 15 amino acids. V lost 5 bases and J lost 0, with 13 bases in between. Germline V gene sequence: CDR1 SNHLY, CDR2 FYNNEI. The CDR3: CASSLGGGMNTEAFF. CDR3 coding DNA: TGTGCCAGCAGTCTGGGAGGGGGGATGAACACTGAAGCTTTCTTT.

This chain joins TRBV10-3 and TRBJ1-2; D uncertain. This CDR3 is 13 amino acids long. The V gene lost 3 bases and the J gene lost 4 bases, with 9 bases spanning the gap. Germline V gene sequence: CDR1 ENHRY, CDR2 SYGVKD. The CDR3 reads CAISDMGSYGYTF. As DNA, the CDR3 is TGTGCCATCAGTGATATGGGGAGCTATGGCTACACCTTC.

The genes are TRBV7-2 and TRBJ2-1, with TRBD1 as a possible D gene (5 bases). The CDR3 has 12 residues. CDR1 SGHTA and CDR2 FQGNSA come from the germline V gene. V lost 4 bases to trimming and J lost 9 bases, with 10 bases between them. For the CDR3, the DNA is TGTGCCAGCAGCTCAGGGCCGTTTGAGCAGTTCTTC. It yields the protein CASSSGPFEQFF.

V and J are TRBV5-1 and TRBJ2-3; 10 bases line up with TRBD1. Germline loops: CDR1 SGHRS, CDR2 YFSETQ. Trimming removed 3 bases from V and 3 bases from J; junction bases left unmatched: 4. This CDR3 has 15 amino acids. The CDR3 nucleotides read TGCGCCAGCAGCTCGGACAGGGGGGAAACAGATACGCAGTATTTT. Protein: CASSSDRGETDTQYF.

This clone appeared a few times. The chain joins TRBV7-9 to TRBJ2-3, with D uncertain. Germline V gene data show CDR1 as SEHNR and CDR2 as FQNEAQ (reference sequence). V was trimmed by 5 bases and J by 6 bases, leaving 12 bases between them. The CDR3 runs 13 residues. The CDR3 reads CASSPINEDTQYF. As DNA, the CDR3 is TGTGCCAGCAGCCCTATTAATGAGGATACGCAGTATTTT.

As to this clone: This sample includes further DNA sequences coding for the same CDR3. This sequence joins TRBV5-4 and TRBJ2-2, with a weak D call TRBD2 (5 bases). Trimming took 0 bases from V and 6 from J, leaving 9 bases between them. The CDR3 covers 14 residues. CDR1 SGHNT and CDR2 YYREEE come from the germline V gene (reference sequence). For the CDR3, the DNA is TGTGCCAGCAGCTTGGACACTAGTGCCGGGGAGCTGTTTTTT. This encodes CASSLDTSAGELFF. The variable domain in full, with the rest retrieved from reference TRBV5-4 and TRBJ2-2, is ETGVTQSPTHLIKTRGQQVTLRCSSQSGHNTVSWYQQALGQGPQFIFQYYREEENGRGNFPPRFSGLQFPNYSSELNVNALELDDSALYLCASSLDTSAGELFFGEGSRLTVL.